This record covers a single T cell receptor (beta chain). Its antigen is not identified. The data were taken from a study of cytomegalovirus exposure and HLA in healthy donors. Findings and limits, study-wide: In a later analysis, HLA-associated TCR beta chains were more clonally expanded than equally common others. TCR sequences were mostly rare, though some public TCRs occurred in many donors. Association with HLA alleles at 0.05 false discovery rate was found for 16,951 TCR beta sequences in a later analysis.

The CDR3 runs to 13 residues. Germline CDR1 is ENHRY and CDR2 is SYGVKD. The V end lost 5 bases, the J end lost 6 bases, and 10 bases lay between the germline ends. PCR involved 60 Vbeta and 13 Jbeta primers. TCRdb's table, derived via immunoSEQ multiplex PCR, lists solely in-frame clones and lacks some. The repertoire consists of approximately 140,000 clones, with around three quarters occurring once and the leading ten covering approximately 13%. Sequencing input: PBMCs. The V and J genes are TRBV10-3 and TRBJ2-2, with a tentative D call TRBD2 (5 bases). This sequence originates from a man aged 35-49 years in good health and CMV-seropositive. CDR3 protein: CAISTQLAGELFF. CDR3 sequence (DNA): TGTGCCATCAGTACCCAACTAGCCGGGGAGCTGTTTTTT.